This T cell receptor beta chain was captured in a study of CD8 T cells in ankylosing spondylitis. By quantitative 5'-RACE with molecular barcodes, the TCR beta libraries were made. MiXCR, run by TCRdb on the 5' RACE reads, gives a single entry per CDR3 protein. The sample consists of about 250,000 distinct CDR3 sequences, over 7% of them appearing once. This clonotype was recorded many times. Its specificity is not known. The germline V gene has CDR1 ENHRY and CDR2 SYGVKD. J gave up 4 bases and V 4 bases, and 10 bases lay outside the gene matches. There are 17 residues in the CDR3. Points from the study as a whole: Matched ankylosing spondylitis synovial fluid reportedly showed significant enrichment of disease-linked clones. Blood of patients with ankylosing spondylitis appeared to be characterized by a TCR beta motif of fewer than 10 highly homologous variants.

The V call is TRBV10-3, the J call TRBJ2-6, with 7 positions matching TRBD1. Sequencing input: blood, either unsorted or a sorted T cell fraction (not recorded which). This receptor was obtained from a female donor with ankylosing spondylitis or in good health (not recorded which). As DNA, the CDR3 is TGTGCCATCAGTGTGACAGGGTCGTCGACCGGGGCCAACGTCCTGACTTTC. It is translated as CAISVTGSSTGANVLTF.